Presented here are 5 T cell receptor beta chains from one specimen sequenced in a study of beta chain features in type 1 diabetes. Study results and limitations: Among patients with Type 1 diabetes, TCRB CDR3s were moderately but significantly shorter in every one of the four CD4+ subsets.

Their antigens remain unidentified. Investigators reverse transcribed all isolated RNA, so they sequenced expressed TCRB transcripts. Clones were sequenced by immunoSEQ multiplex PCR, and TCRdb holds only the in-frame ones, with some missing. The data contain almost 350,000 clones, roughly 9% of them singletons. The sequenced sample was central memory CD4+ T cells from blood. These receptors were collected from a man aged 25 to 40 with type 1 diabetes.

This chain uses TRBV6-6 with TRBJ1-2, with D possibly matching TRBD1 (5 bases). CDR1 is MNHNY and CDR2 is SVGAGI in the germline V gene (reference sequence). The CDR3 runs to 15 residues. V lost 2 bases to trimming and J lost 6 bases, with 16 bases between them. The CDR3 spells CASSYPTSGVDGYTF. The CDR3 coding sequence is TGTGCCAGCAGTTACCCGACCTCGGGGGTTGATGGCTACACCTTC.

This rearrangement joins TRBV19 to TRBJ1-1; D remains ambiguous. V was trimmed by 5 bases and J by 0 bases, leaving 10 bases between them. Germline V gene sequence: CDR1 LNHDA, CDR2 SQIVND (reference sequence). The CDR3 is 14 amino acids. The CDR3 DNA is TGTGCCAGTAGTGGACGGAGAATGAACACTGAAGCTTTCTTT. It specifies CASSGRRMNTEAFF.

This clone was observed a handful of times. The J gene is TRBJ2-5, the V gene TRBV7-2, with 8 bases lining up with TRBD2. Germline assignment: CDR1 SGHTA and CDR2 FQGNSA. CDR3 length: 13 amino acids. The V and J ends lost 5 bases and 5 bases, in that order; junction bases with no gene match: 4. This CDR3 is CASSVSGGETQYF. In nucleotides, the CDR3 is TGTGCCAGCAGCGTAAGCGGGGGCGAGACCCAGTACTTC. The full variable domain, in which reference TRBV7-2 and TRBJ2-5 provide the parts outside the CDR3, is GAGVSQSPSNKVTEKGKDVELRCDPISGHTALYWYRQSLGQGLEFLIYFQGNSAPDKSGLPSDRFSAERTGGSVSTLTIQRTQQEDSAVYLCASSVSGGETQYFGPGTRLLVL.

The rearrangement joins TRBV6-5 to TRBJ1-6; no clear D gene. CDR1 is MNHEY and CDR2 is SVGAGI in the germline V gene. V shed 7 bases and J shed 8 bases, with 12 bases lying between them. The CDR3 contains 13 residues. The CDR3 is CASKRGGYSPLHF. DNA for the CDR3: TGTGCCAGCAAACGTGGTGGTTATTCACCCCTCCACTTT.

This clone was detected a few times. V usage is TRBV20-1 and J usage is TRBJ2-7; the D is unclear. Germline assignment: CDR1 DFQATT and CDR2 SNEGSKA (reference sequence). The CDR3 is made up of 11 amino acids. V lost 3 bases to trimming and J lost 3 bases, with 6 bases between them. CDR3 sequence (DNA): TGCAGTGCTAGTGTAAACTACGAGCAGTACTTC. Translating gives CSASVNYEQYF.